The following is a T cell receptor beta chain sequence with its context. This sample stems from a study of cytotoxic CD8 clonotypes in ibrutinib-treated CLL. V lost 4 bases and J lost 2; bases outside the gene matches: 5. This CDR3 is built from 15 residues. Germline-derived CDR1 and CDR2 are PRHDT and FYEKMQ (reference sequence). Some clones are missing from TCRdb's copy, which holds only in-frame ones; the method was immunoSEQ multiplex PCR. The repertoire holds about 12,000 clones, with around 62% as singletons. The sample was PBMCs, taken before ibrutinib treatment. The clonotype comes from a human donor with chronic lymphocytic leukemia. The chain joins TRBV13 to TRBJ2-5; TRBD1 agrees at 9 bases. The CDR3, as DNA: TGTGCCAGCAGCTCCTGGGACAGGGCACAAGAGACCCAGTACTTC. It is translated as CASSSWDRAQETQYF.